This TCR beta chain was obtained from a study of blood T cell repertoires in COVID-19. Assay: immunoSEQ multiplex PCR; the TCRdb copy retains only in-frame clones and omits some. The sample lists about 210,000 clones; 75% to 90% were seen once. Sequencing input: PBMCs or T cells enriched from blood (not recorded which). The sequence derives from a man aged 35-49 years who had recovered from COVID-19.

The CDR3 bases are TGTGCCAGCAGTCGGGGGGACTGGGCTAATGAAAAACTGTTTTTT. Translating it yields CASSRGDWANEKLFF. V is TRBV6-5 and J is TRBJ1-4, with a tentative D call TRBD1 (5 bases). CDR1 and CDR2 (germline): MNHEY, SVGAGI. The CDR3 covers 15 residues. V was trimmed by 5 bases and J by 3 bases, leaving 13 bases between them.